This T cell receptor beta chain was recorded in a study of OX40 agonist ivuxolimab in advanced cancers. Notes on the study in general: Relative to CD4+ cells, CD8+ T cells on average had more expanded clones.

CDR3 length: 14 residues. The germline CDR1 and CDR2 sequences are MGHRA and YSYEKL. Trimming pared 1 base from V and 7 bases from J, leaving 10 bases between. Only a few counts were recorded for this clone. Its target is unknown. Prior autoimmune disease or systemic immunosuppression barred patients. Sequencing was performed with immunoSEQ multiplex PCR; in TCRdb, only in-frame clones are kept and a portion is missing. Counted here are tens of thousands of clones, about four fifths occurring once; the ten biggest clones make up about 5%. Specimen: CD4+ or CD8+ T cells sorted from blood, collected in a trial of the OX40 agonist ivuxolimab. This TCR came from an adult with an advanced solid tumor such as melanoma, head and neck, liver or kidney cancer. The chain joins TRBV4-1 to TRBJ2-2, with no clear D. In DNA form, the CDR3 reads TGCGCCAGCAGCCAAGGCGGATTGGGCGGGGAGCTGTTTTTT. This sequence encodes CASSQGGLGGELFF.